The source of this T cell receptor (beta chain) is a study of glioma-infiltrating T cells. Overall study context: Blood libraries targeted roughly 4.5- to 11-fold coverage of 850,000 to 1,000,000 T cells. Study-level results: Tissue-blood divergence was below expectation in non-neoplastic patients, above in gliomas. Very few CDR3 sequences were shared between tissue and blood.

V lost 7 bases to trimming and J lost 3 bases; unmatched junction nucleotides: 9. The CDR3 is 16 amino acids. CDR1 is LGHNT, CDR2 FRNRAP, per germline. Using RNA template, CDR3s of TCR alpha and beta were amplified with iRepertoire arm-PCR. TCRdb re-called the multiplex PCR reads with MiXCR, one entry per CDR3 protein. The sample includes 300,000 to 450,000 distinct CDR3 sequences, 35% to 45% of them seen just once. A remark on this clonotype: Its cognate antigen is unknown.

This receptor was identified in a human donor with low-grade glioma or glioblastoma, undergoing nonglioma brain surgery, or in good health (not recorded which). V is TRBV12-5 and J is TRBJ2-5; TRBD1 aligns across 12 bases. Sequencing was performed on glioma tissue, nonneoplastic brain tissue, or PBMCs (not recorded which). The CDR3 sequence: CASDRRDRGREETQYF. DNA of the CDR3: TGTGCTAGTGACCGCCGGGACAGGGGGCGCGAAGAGACCCAGTACTTC.